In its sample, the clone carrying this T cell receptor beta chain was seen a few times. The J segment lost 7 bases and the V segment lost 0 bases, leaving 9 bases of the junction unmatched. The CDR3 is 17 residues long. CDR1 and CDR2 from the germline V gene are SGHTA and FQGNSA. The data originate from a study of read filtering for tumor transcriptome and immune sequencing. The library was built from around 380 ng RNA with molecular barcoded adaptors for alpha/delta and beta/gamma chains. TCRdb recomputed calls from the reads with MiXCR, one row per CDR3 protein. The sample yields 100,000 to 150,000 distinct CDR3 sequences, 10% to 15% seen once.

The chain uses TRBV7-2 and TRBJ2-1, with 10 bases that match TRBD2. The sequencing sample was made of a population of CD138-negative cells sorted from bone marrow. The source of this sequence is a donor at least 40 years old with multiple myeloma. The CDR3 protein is CASSLALRTSGRNEQFF. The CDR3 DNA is TGTGCCAGCAGCTTAGCCCTGAGGACTAGCGGCAGGAATGAGCAGTTCTTC.